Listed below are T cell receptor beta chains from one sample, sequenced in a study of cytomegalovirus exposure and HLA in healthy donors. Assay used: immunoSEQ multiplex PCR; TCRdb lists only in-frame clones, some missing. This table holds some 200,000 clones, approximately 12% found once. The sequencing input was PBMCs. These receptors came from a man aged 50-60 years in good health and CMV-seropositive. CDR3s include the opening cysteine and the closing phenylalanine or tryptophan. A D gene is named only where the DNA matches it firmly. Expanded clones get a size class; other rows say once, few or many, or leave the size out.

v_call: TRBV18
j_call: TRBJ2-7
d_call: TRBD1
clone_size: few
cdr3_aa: CASSQSSGGNEQYF
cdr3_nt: TGTGCCAGCTCTCAATCCTCAGGGGGCAACGAGCAGTACTTC

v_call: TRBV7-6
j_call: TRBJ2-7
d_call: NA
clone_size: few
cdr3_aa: CASSLAIAGSSYEQYF
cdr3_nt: TGTGCCAGCAGCTTAGCGATAGCCGGTAGCTCCTACGAGCAGTACTTC

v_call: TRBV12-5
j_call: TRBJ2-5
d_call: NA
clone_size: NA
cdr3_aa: CASGLGQAGKETQYF
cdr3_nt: TGTGCTAGTGGTTTGGGACAGGCGGGCAAAGAGACCCAGTACTTC

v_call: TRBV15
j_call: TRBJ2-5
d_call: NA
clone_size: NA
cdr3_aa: CATSRGGSQETQYF
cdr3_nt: TGTGCCACCAGCAGAGGAGGCAGCCAAGAGACCCAGTACTTC

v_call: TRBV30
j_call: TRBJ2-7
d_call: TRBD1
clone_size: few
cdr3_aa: CAWSLGTGGADEQYF
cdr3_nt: TGTGCCTGGAGTCTTGGGACAGGGGGCGCGGACGAGCAGTACTTC

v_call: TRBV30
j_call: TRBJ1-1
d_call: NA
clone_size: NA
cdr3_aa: CAWRAPGRVNTEAFF
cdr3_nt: TGTGCCTGGAGGGCCCCAGGGAGGGTGAACACTGAAGCTTTCTTT

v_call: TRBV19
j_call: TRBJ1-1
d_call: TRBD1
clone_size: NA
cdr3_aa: CASSIDWDRGLAFF
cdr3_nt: TGTGCCAGTAGTATAGATTGGGACAGGGGTTTGGCTTTCTTT

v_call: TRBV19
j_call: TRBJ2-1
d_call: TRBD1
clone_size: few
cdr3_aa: CASSIPLSRTGGGRNEQFF
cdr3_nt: TGTGCCAGTAGTATACCCCTCTCCAGGACAGGGGGGGGACGGAATGAGCAGTTCTTC

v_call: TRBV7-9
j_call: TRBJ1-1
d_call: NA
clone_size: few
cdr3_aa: CASSGQLEAFF
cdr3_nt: TGTGCCAGCAGCGGACAGCTTGAAGCTTTCTTT

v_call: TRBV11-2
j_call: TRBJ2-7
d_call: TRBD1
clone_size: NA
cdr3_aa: CASSWDRSSYEQYF
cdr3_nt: TGTGCCAGCAGCTGGGACAGAAGCTCCTACGAGCAGTACTTC

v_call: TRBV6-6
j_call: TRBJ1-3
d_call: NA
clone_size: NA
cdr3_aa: CASALGGPGNTIYF
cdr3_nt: TGTGCCAGCGCACTCGGGGGGCCTGGAAACACCATATATTTT

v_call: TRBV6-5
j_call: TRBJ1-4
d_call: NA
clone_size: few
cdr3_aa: CASSIILGSEKLFF
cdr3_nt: TGTGCCAGCAGTATCATTCTGGGCTCTGAAAAACTGTTTTTT

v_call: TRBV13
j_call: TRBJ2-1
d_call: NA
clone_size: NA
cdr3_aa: CASSLGGGSSYNEQFF
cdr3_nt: TGTGCCAGCAGCTTAGGAGGCGGAAGCTCCTACAATGAGCAGTTCTTC

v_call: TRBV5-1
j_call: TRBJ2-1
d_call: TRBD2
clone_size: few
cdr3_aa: CASSLALAGVNEQFF
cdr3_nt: TGCGCCAGCAGCTTGGCCCTAGCGGGGGTTAATGAGCAGTTCTTC

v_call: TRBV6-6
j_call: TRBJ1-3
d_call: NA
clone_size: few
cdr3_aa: CASTTAGNTIYF
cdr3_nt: TGTGCCAGCACAACAGCCGGAAACACCATATATTTT

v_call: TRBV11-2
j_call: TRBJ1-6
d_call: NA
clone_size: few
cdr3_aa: CASSRRSGSPLHF
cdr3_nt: TGTGCCAGCAGCCGACGATCGGGGTCACCCCTCCACTTT

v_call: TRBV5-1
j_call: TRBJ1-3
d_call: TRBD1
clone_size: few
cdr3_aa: CASSLAGGENTIYF
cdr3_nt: TGCGCCAGCAGCTTGGCAGGGGGCGAAAACACCATATATTTT

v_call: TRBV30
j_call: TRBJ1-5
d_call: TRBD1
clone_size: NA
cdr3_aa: CAWNRQGASNQPQHF
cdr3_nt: TGTGCCTGGAACCGACAGGGAGCCAGCAATCAGCCCCAGCATTTT

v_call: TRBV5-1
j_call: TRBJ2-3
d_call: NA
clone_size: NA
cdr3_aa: CASSLGGGLTDTQYF
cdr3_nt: TGCGCCAGCAGCTTGGGAGGGGGATTGACGGATACGCAGTATTTT

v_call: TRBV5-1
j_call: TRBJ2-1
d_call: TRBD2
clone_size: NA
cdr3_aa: CASSLGAGGSYNEQFF
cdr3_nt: TGCGCCAGCAGCTTGGGAGCGGGGGGCTCTTACAATGAGCAGTTCTTC

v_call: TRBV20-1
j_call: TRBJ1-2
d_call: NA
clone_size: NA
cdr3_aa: CSAASDYGYTF
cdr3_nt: TGCAGTGCCGCCTCGGACTATGGCTACACCTTC

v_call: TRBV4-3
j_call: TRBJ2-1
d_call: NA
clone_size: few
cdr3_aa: CASSQGLTGGQSEQFF
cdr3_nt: TGCGCCAGCAGCCAAGGTCTAACCGGGGGGCAAAGTGAGCAGTTCTTC

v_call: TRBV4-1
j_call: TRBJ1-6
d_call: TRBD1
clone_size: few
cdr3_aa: CASSQGQLYNSPLHF
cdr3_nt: TGCGCCAGCAGCCAGGGACAGCTCTATAATTCACCCCTCCACTTT

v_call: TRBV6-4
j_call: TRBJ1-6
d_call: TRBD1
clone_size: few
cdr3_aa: CASRDSSYNSPLHF
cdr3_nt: TGTGCCAGCCGGGACAGCTCCTATAATTCACCCCTCCACTTT

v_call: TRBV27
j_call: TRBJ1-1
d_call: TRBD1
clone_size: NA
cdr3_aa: CASSLKGGLVERNTEAFF
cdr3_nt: TGTGCCAGCAGTTTAAAAGGGGGCCTAGTGGAAAGGAACACTGAAGCTTTCTTT

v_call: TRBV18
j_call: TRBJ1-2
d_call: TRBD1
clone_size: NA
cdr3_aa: CASSPPTGVGYGYTF
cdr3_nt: TGTGCCAGCTCACCACCGACAGGGGTTGGCTATGGCTACACCTTC

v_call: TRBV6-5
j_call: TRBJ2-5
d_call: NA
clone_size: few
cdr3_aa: CAIGGDGETQYF
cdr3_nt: TGTGCAATAGGGGGAGATGGGGAGACCCAGTACTTC

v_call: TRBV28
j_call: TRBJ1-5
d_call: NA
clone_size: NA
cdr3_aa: CASNGRDTNQPQHF
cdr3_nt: TGTGCCAGCAACGGTCGGGACACCAATCAGCCCCAGCATTTT

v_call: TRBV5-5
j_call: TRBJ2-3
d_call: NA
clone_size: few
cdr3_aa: CASSFNTDTQYF
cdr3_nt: TGTGCCAGCAGCTTCAACACAGATACGCAGTATTTT

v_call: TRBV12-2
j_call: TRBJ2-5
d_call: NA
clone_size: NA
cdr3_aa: CASRWEGGPFLKTQYF
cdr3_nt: TGTGCAAGTCGATGGGAAGGGGGCCCCTTTTTGAAGACCCAGTACTTC

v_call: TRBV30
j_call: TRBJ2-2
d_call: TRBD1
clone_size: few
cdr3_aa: CAWAGTGRTGELFF
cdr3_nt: TGTGCCTGGGCCGGGACAGGGCGCACCGGGGAGCTGTTTTTT

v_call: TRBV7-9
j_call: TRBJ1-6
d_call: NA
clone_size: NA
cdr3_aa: CASSLRMGRGYSPLHF
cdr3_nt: TGTGCCAGCAGCTTACGCATGGGCAGGGGTTATTCACCCCTCCACTTT

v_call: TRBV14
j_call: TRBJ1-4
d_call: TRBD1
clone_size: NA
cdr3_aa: CASSRTGAGEKLFF
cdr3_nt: TGTGCCAGCAGCCGGACAGGGGCGGGGGAAAAACTGTTTTTT

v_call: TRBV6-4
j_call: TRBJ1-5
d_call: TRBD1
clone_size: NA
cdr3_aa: CASSAPGQGHSNQPQHF
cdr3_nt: TGTGCCAGCAGTGCCCCGGGACAGGGACATAGCAATCAGCCCCAGCATTTT

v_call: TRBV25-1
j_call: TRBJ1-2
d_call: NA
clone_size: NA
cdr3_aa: CASSDRGSYGYTF
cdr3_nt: TGTGCCAGCAGTGACAGGGGATCCTATGGCTACACCTTC

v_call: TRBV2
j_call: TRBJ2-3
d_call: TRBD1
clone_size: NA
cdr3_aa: CASSVRQGASDTQYF
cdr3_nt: TGTGCCAGCAGTGTTCGGCAGGGGGCATCAGATACGCAGTATTTT

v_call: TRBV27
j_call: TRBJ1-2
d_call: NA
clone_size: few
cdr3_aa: CASRSTGGYTF
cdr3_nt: TGTGCCAGCAGGTCCACAGGCGGCTACACCTTC

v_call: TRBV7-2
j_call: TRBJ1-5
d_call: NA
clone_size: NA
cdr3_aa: CASRTNNQPQNF
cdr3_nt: TGTGCCAGCAGGACAAACAATCAGCCCCAGAATTTT

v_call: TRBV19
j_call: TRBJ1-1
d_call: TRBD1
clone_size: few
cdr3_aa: CASSSRTGMNTEAFF
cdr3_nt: TGTGCCAGTAGTTCGAGGACAGGGATGAACACTGAAGCTTTCTTT

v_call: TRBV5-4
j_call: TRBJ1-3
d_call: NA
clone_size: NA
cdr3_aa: CASSLDDLGASGNTIYF
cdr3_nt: TGTGCCAGCAGCTTGGACGACCTGGGGGCCTCTGGAAACACCATATATTTT

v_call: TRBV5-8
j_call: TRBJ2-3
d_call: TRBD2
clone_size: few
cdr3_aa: CASSLGLAGGADTQYF
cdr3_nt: TGTGCCAGCAGCTTGGGACTAGCGGGGGGGGCGGATACGCAGTATTTT

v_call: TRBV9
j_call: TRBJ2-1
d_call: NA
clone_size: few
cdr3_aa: CASSVGSSWNEQFF
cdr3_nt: TGTGCCAGCAGCGTAGGGAGCAGTTGGAATGAGCAGTTCTTC

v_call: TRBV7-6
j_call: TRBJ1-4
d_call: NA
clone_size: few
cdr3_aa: CASSSGTANEKLFF
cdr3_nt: TGTGCCAGCAGCTCCGGGACTGCTAATGAAAAACTGTTTTTT

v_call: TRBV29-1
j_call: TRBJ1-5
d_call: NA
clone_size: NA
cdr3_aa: CSVSRGSNQPQHF
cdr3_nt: TGCAGCGTTTCCAGGGGTAGCAATCAGCCCCAGCATTTT

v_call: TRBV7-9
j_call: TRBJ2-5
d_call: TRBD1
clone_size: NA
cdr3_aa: CASSLDGTGGWETQYF
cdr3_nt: TGTGCCAGCAGCTTAGACGGGACAGGGGGCTGGGAGACCCAGTACTTC

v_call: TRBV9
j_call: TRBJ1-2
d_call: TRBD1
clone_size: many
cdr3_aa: CASAPKTLSGQGLYGYTF
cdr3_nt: TGTGCCAGCGCTCCAAAAACCCTCAGCGGACAGGGTCTTTATGGCTACACCTTC

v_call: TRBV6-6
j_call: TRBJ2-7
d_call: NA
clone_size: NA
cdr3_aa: CASIHREGAGGHEQYF
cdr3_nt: TGTGCCAGCATTCACAGGGAAGGGGCCGGTGGGCACGAGCAGTACTTC

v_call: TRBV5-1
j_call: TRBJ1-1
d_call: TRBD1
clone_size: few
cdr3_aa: CASSLDRQGAWTEAFF
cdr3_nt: TGCGCCAGCAGCTTGGACCGACAGGGGGCGTGGACTGAAGCTTTCTTT

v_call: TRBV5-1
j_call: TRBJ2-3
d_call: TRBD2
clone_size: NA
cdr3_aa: CASSSTSGGADTQYF
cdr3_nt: TGCGCCAGCAGCTCCACTAGCGGGGGGGCAGATACGCAGTATTTT

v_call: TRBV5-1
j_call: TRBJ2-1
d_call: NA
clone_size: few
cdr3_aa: CASSPGTVNEQFF
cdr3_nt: TGCGCCAGCAGCCCTGGGACTGTTAATGAGCAGTTCTTC

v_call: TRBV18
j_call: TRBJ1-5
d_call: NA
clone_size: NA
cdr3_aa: CASSPSRDQPQHF
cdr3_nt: TGTGCCAGCTCACCATCGAGGGATCAGCCCCAGCATTTT

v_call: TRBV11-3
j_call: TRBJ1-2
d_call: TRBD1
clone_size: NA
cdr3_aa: CASSSPQTGFNRGGYTF
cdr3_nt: TGTGCCAGCAGCTCGCCCCAGACAGGGTTCAATCGAGGGGGCTACACCTTC

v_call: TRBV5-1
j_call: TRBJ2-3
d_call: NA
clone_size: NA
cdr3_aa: CASSSTGTRTDTQYF
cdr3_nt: TGCGCCAGCAGCTCGACCGGGACTCGCACAGATACGCAGTATTTT

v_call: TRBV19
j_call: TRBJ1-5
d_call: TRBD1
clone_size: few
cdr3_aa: CASSVDRDGQPQHF
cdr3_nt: TGTGCCAGTAGTGTAGACAGGGATGGTCAGCCCCAGCATTTT

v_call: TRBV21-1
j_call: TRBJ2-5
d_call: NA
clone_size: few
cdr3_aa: CASSPRKQGTQETQYF
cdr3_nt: TGTGCCAGCAGCCCAAGAAAGCAGGGTACCCAAGAGACCCAGTACTTC

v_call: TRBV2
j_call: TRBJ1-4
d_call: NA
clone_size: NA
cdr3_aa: CASSDGGRKGEKLFF
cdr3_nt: TGTGCCAGCAGTGACGGGGGGCGCAAAGGTGAAAAACTGTTTTTT

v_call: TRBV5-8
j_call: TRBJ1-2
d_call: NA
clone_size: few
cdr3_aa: CASSFPGPGYTF
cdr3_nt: TGTGCCAGCAGCTTCCCAGGGCCTGGCTACACCTTC

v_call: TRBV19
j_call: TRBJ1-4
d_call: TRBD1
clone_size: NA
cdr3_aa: CASTSAPGQGAFGGTNEKLFF
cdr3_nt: TGTGCCAGTACCTCGGCTCCGGGACAGGGGGCCTTTGGAGGAACTAATGAAAAACTGTTTTTT